The rows below give T cell receptor beta chains drawn from one sample of a study of cytomegalovirus exposure and HLA in healthy donors. Clones were read by immunoSEQ multiplex PCR, and TCRdb kept only the in-frame ones, dropping some. The repertoire has around 100,000 clones, more than 75% of them found once; the top ten carry more than 1.5%. The sequencing sample was made of PBMCs. The receptor set was obtained from a woman aged 40 to 50 in good health and CMV-seronegative. Both conserved end residues are trimmed from each CDR3. D genes are given only for firm matches. Clone size is not always given. Where it is, it says once, few, many or a class for expanded clones.

v_call clone_size d_call cdr3_aa
TRBV7-2 once - ASSSRQGGDTEAF
TRBV15 - TRBD2 ATSSDAPLAGGRETQY
TRBV19 - TRBD1 ASGAGGNEQF
TRBV16 - - ASSQTQGFSTNYGYT
TRBV29-1 - - SVRPRDNEQF
TRBV4-1 - - ASSQGGPGDSNQPQH
TRBV6-6 - - ASSDPGKSSSPLH
TRBV7-2 - - ASSKRQSNEQF
TRBV12-5 - TRBD1 ASGLATGGIYNEQF
TRBV7-2 - TRBD2 ASSLPSASGSYEQY
TRBV11-2 - TRBD1 ASSLGAQGQGAYEQY
TRBV7-3 - TRBD2 ASSLTGGRADEQY
TRBV5-1 - - ASRPRVGYGYT
TRBV12-2 - - ASRLVRDSHYEQY
TRBV11-1 - TRBD2 ASSRGRNGEQF
TRBV28 once TRBD1 ASILDRGSGYT
TRBV19 once - ASSVKRTKY
TRBV7-3 - TRBD2 ASSPSAGGGETQY
TRBV7-6 - - ASSLEAGSFEKLF
TRBV5-6 - TRBD1 ASSSGQGPREQY
TRBV28 - - ASGRVDGYT
TRBV7-9 - - SSSLDIRELGTDTQY